The 23 T cell receptor beta chains given below trace back to one sample, sequenced in a study of blood T cell repertoires in COVID-19. This table comes from immunoSEQ multiplex PCR, and its TCRdb copy is limited to in-frame clones, with some not included. Among about 270,000 clones listed, roughly nine tenths were seen once. Sequences were obtained from PBMCs or T cells enriched from blood (not recorded which). These receptors all stem from a woman aged 18-30 years who had recovered from COVID-19.

The rearrangement uses TRBV7-3 and TRBJ2-2, with 9 bases that match TRBD1. Germline values: CDR1 SGHTA, CDR2 FQGTGA. CDR3 size: 18 residues. V lost 5 bases, J lost 7 bases, and 17 bases stayed unmatched. The CDR3 DNA follows: TGTGCCAGCAGCCTTAATAGCCGGGACAGGGTGGTTAGCGGGGAGCTGTTTTTT. This encodes CASSLNSRDRVVSGELFF.

This CDR3 reads CASSESRGKQGGIEQFF. CDR3 sequence (DNA): TGCGCCAGCAGTGAGTCGAGGGGAAAACAGGGGGGTATAGAGCAGTTCTTC. The rearrangement joins TRBV10-1 to TRBJ2-1, with 8 bases fitting TRBD1. Germline CDR1 and CDR2: WNHNN and SYGVQD (reference sequence). The CDR3 spans 17 residues. The junction had 14 bases not matched to a gene; V was cut back by 0 bases and J by 10 bases.

The gene calls are TRBV4-1 and TRBJ1-1, with D perhaps matching TRBD1 (6 bases). The ends were cut back, 5 bases at V and 1 base at J, with 17 bases in the middle. The CDR3 contains 16 residues. Germline assignment: CDR1 MGHRA and CDR2 YSYEKL. The CDR3 DNA reads as TGCGCCAGCAGCTCCTGGACGGGACATCCGAACACTGAAGCTTTCTTT. This gives the protein CASSSWTGHPNTEAFF.

CDR3 in amino acids: CASSSGSYGYTF. The CDR3 coding sequence is TGTGCCAGCAGTTCGGGGAGCTATGGCTACACCTTC. The rearrangement joins TRBV27 to TRBJ1-2; D is unclear. Germline V gene lookup returns CDR1 MNHEY and CDR2 SMNVEV (reference sequence). V was pared by 4 bases and J by 4 bases, with 7 bases between. The CDR3 covers 12 residues.

The table lists this clone with a few counts. The chain joins TRBV6-5 to TRBJ1-6; D perhaps matches TRBD1 (5 bases). Trimming stripped 6 bases from V and 6 bases from J, with 12 bases between. In germline, CDR1 is MNHEY, CDR2 SVGAGI. The CDR3 is 14 amino acids. The CDR3 bases are TGTGCCAGCAGGCAAGGACACCTTAATTCACCCCTCCACTTT. This codes for CASRQGHLNSPLHF.

The V gene is TRBV10-3, the J gene TRBJ1-2, with 11 bases lining up with TRBD1. The CDR3 runs to 15 residues. The V gene's germline CDR1 is ENHRY and CDR2 SYGVKD. Germline trimming cut 3 bases from V and 8 bases from J; bases unmatched to any gene: 8. DNA of the CDR3: TGTGCCATCAGTGATGGGACAGGGGGAGGGGGCGGCTACACCTTC. Amino acid sequence: CAISDGTGGGGGYTF.

The chain joins TRBV5-1 to TRBJ2-1; tentatively, D is TRBD2 (6 bases). Germline loops: CDR1 SGHRS, CDR2 YFSETQ. This CDR3 comprises 16 residues. The V end was cut by 3 bases, the J end by 8 bases, with 21 bases between. The DNA for the CDR3 is TGCGCCAGCAGCTCTGGAGGGGAGAAGGCAGGAGATGAGCAGTTCTTC. Its protein product is CASSSGGEKAGDEQFF.

The rearrangement links TRBV28 to TRBJ2-3; D not resolved. This CDR3 comprises 13 residues. Germline V lookup: CDR1 MDHEN, CDR2 SYDVKM. V was trimmed by 3 bases and J by 0 bases, leaving 4 bases between them. CDR3 sequence: CASSFLSTDTQYF. The CDR3 DNA reads as TGTGCCAGCAGTTTTTTAAGCACAGATACGCAGTATTTT. Full variable domain (missing parts from reference TRBV28 and TRBJ2-3): DVKVTQSSRYLVKRTGEKVFLECVQDMDHENMFWYRQDPGLGLRLIYFSYDVKMKEKGDIPEGYSVSREKKERFSLILESASTNQTSMYLCASSFLSTDTQYFGPGTRLTVL.

The CDR3 DNA sequence: TGCGCCAGCAGCTCAGCCAGGGTGAACACCGGGGAGCTGTTTTTT. Residues: CASSSARVNTGELFF. This chain uses TRBV5-1 with TRBJ2-2, with D maybe TRBD1 (5 bases). Trimming took 3 bases from V and 1 from J, leaving 10 bases between them. The length of the CDR3 is 15 residues. Per germline, CDR1 SGHRS and CDR2 YFSETQ.

This chain connects TRBV5-1 to TRBJ2-7, with 9 bases that match TRBD2. There are 15 residues in the CDR3. V lost 1 base, J lost 5 bases, and 7 bases stayed unmatched. Germline lookup yields CDR1 SGHRS and CDR2 YFSETQ. CDR3 DNA sequence: TGCGCCAGCAGCTTGCAGCGAGCGGGGGGAAACGAGCAGTACTTC. The encoded protein is CASSLQRAGGNEQYF.

The genes are TRBV27 and TRBJ2-5; 9 bases fit TRBD2. Trimming took 2 bases from V and 5 from J; bases not matched to a gene: 9. This CDR3 is built from 16 residues. Germline-derived CDR1 and CDR2 are MNHEY and SMNVEV (reference sequence). CDR3 DNA sequence: TGTGCCAGCAGTTTAACGCGGGGGGGCCGCGAGGAGACCCAGTACTTC. Protein sequence: CASSLTRGGREETQYF.

The chain carries TRBV7-2 and TRBJ2-3; D may be TRBD2 (6 bases). The germline V gene has CDR1 SGHTA and CDR2 FQGNSA. The CDR3 has 14 residues. Trimming removed 3 bases from V and 2 bases from J, with 9 bases in between. The CDR3 spells CASSFWGDTDTQYF. The CDR3 coding sequence is TGTGCCAGCAGCTTTTGGGGGGACACAGATACGCAGTATTTT.

The chain uses TRBV2 and TRBJ2-1; TRBD1 matches 7 bases. The CDR3 length is 15 residues. Germline V gene data show CDR1 as SNHLY and CDR2 as FYNNEI. After removal of 3 bases from V and 7 bases from J, the junction contained 9 bases not matched to a gene. The chain's CDR3 is CASSDAQGIKNEQFF. In nucleotides, the CDR3 is TGTGCCAGCAGTGATGCACAGGGGATAAAGAATGAGCAGTTCTTC.

The V and J genes are TRBV9 and TRBJ1-4; 7 bases are shared with TRBD1. The CDR3 sequence is 17 residues long. The junction had 9 bases not matched to a gene; V was cut back by 3 bases and J by 1 base. Germline V gives CDR1 SGDLS, CDR2 YYNGEE. CDR3 coding DNA: TGTGCCAGCAGCGCAACCACAGGGGCGGTAACTAATGAAAAACTGTTTTTT. As protein: CASSATTGAVTNEKLFF.

The chain combines TRBV5-1 with TRBJ2-6; weak D call: TRBD2 (6 bases). Germline CDR1 is SGHRS and CDR2 is YFSETQ. Trimming removed 7 bases at V and 0 bases at J, with 11 bases between. The CDR3 has 15 residues. CDR3 region: CASSGVSSGANVLTF. The CDR3 coding sequence is TGCGCCAGCTCGGGGGTGAGCTCTGGGGCCAACGTCCTGACTTTC.

This chain uses TRBV30 with TRBJ2-5; 10 bases match TRBD2. Germline assignment: CDR1 GTSNPN and CDR2 SVGIG (reference sequence). CDR3 length: 15 amino acids. Trimming took 0 bases from V and 7 from J; bases not matched to a gene: 8. CDR3 sequence reads: CAWSVGLAGVGTQYF. The DNA of the CDR3 is TGTGCCTGGAGTGTTGGGCTAGCGGGGGTAGGGACCCAGTACTTC.

The chain carries TRBV9 and TRBJ2-2; 7 bases match TRBD1. Germline CDR1 reads SGDLS; CDR2 reads YYNGEE. The CDR3 runs 15 residues. J lost 3 bases, V lost 2 bases, and 4 bases had no gene match. This chain's CDR3 is CASSVGTAYTGELFF. The CDR3, as DNA: TGTGCCAGCAGCGTCGGGACAGCATACACCGGGGAGCTGTTTTTT.

The chain uses TRBV27 and TRBJ2-3; unclear D gene. The CDR3 extends over 15 amino acids. Germline V gene data show CDR1 as MNHEY and CDR2 as SMNVEV (reference sequence). V gave up 2 bases and J gave up 6 bases, with 15 bases separating them. DNA for the CDR3: TGTGCCAGCAGTTTAATTCCCACGAACATCGATACGCAGTATTTT. Its translation: CASSLIPTNIDTQYF.

The chain combines TRBV3-1 (or the pseudogene TRBV3-2) with TRBJ2-3, with 10 bases fitting TRBD2. This CDR3 has 16 amino acids. The J segment lost 2 bases and the V segment lost 5 bases, leaving 7 bases of the junction unmatched. The germline CDR1 and CDR2 sequences are LGHDT and YNNKEL (reference sequence). CDR3 DNA: TGTGCCAGCAGCGAATTAGCGGGGGGAATCACAGATACGCAGTATTTT. Protein product: CASSELAGGITDTQYF.

The V gene is TRBV7-8, the J gene TRBJ1-6; D is possibly TRBD1 (6 bases). The germline V and J ends were trimmed by 5 bases and 6 bases, with 11 bases remaining between them. Germline CDR1 reads SGHVS; CDR2 reads FQNEAQ. The CDR3 has 14 amino acids. Here the CDR3 reads CASSIGQFNSPLHF. In DNA form, the CDR3 reads TGTGCCAGCAGCATCGGACAGTTTAATTCACCCCTCCACTTT.

This chain links TRBV11-2 with TRBJ2-3, with D uncertain. Looked up from germline, CDR1 is SGHAT and CDR2 is FQNNGV. V was clipped by 1 base and J by 6 bases, with 14 bases between them. The CDR3 totals 15 residues. The CDR3 protein is CASSLGAVGADTQYF. The CDR3 bases are TGTGCCAGCAGCTTAGGGGCCGTGGGCGCCGATACGCAGTATTTT.

This chain links TRBV7-6 with TRBJ1-2, with D possibly being TRBD1 (5 bases). The CDR3 contains 13 residues. Germline assignment: CDR1 SGHVS and CDR2 FNYEAQ. Trimming pared 2 bases from V and 6 bases from J, leaving 10 bases between. The CDR3 region is CASSLQGLHGYTF. The CDR3 coding sequence is TGTGCCAGCAGCTTACAGGGTCTACATGGCTACACCTTC.

The V gene is TRBV10-1, the J gene TRBJ1-5, with TRBD1 identical over 7 bases. The V gene end was trimmed by 10 bases and the J gene end by 0 bases; junction bases not matched to a gene: 15. From germline, CDR1 is WNHNN and CDR2 SYGVQD (reference sequence). The CDR3 runs 17 residues. CDR3 nucleotides: TGCGCCACCCGGAGGCAGGGGGGATGCTATAGCAATCAGCCCCAGCATTTT. It codes for CATRRQGGCYSNQPQHF.